These T cell receptor beta chains were read from a single sample in a study of post-analysis software for immune sequencing data. MiXCR was run by TCRdb on the PCR reads, yielding one entry per CDR3 protein. The sample has roughly 870,000 distinct CDR3 sequences, roughly half seen once. The sample was blood. Receptor source: a girl under 18 with multiple sclerosis. Both conserved end residues are part of each CDR3. The order of the fields is CDR3 length, J gene, clone size, D gene, V gene, CDR3 protein, CDR3 DNA. D genes are given only for firm matches. Rows may omit the clone size; those that give it use once, few, many or a size class.

16,TRBJ2-1,-,TRBD1,TRBV5-1,CASSYYLGQCLDEQFF,TGCGCCAGCAGCTATTACTTGGGACAGTGCTTGGATGAGCAGTTCTTC
12,TRBJ2-1,many,-,TRBV5-1,CASSLLDNEQFF,TGCGCCAGCAGCTTGCTCGACAATGAGCAGTTCTTC
12,TRBJ1-4,-,-,TRBV25-1,CASSEVTAKLFF,TGTGCCAGCAGTGAGGTGACAGCTAAGCTGTTTTTT
16,TRBJ2-7,-,-,TRBV10-3,CAISEREGGKLYEQYF,TGTGCCATCAGTGAGAGGGAGGGGGGGAAACTCTACGAGCAGTACTTC
14,TRBJ2-3,-,-,TRBV5-1,CASSLGQTTDTQYF,TGTGCCAGCAGCTTAGGACAGACCACGGATACGCAGTATTTT
13,TRBJ2-1,few,TRBD1,TRBV20-1,CSARGQLNGWGFF,TGCAGTGCTAGGGGACAGTTGAACGGCTGGGGGTTCTTC
16,TRBJ2-5,-,-,TRBV15,CATSRVAGEGQETQYF,TGTGCCACCAGCAGAGTGGCAGGGGAGGGCCAAGAGACCCAGTACTTC
15,TRBJ2-5,-,TRBD2,TRBV12-3/TRBV12-4,CASRLGLAGGETQYF,TGTGCCAGCAGGCTTGGACTAGCCGGAGGGGAGACCCAGTACTTC
14,TRBJ1-2,-,TRBD1,TRBV10-3,CAITEHRGNYGYTF,TGTGCCATCACAGAGCACAGGGGCAACTATGGCTACACCTTC
17,TRBJ2-4,-,TRBD2,TRBV27,CASSLSFRGSMKNIQYF,TGTGCCAGCAGTTTATCGTTTCGCGGGAGCATGAAAAACATTCAGTACTTC
14,TRBJ2-7,-,-,TRBV5-1,CASSLIVGPYEQYF,TGCGCCAGCAGCTTGATCGTGGGCCCCTACGAGCAGTACTTC
12,TRBJ1-2,-,-,TRBV3-1,CASSQGTHGYTF,TGTGCCAGCAGCCAAGGGACACACGGCTACACCTTC
15,TRBJ2-1,-,TRBD1,TRBV29-1,CSAGGQGVSYNEQFF,TGCAGCGCTGGGGGACAGGGGGTCTCCTACAATGAGCAGTTCTTC
16,TRBJ2-1,few,TRBD2,TRBV13,CASSSAGTSGNNEQFF,TGTGCCAGCAGCTCCGCCGGGACTAGCGGGAACAATGAGCAGTTCTTC
13,TRBJ1-1,-,-,TRBV20-1,CSARTNLYTEAFF,TGCAGTGCACGCACAAACCTGTACACTGAAGCTTTCTTT
15,TRBJ1-2,few,TRBD1,TRBV5-1,CASSSQGASTYGYTF,TGCGCCAGCAGCTCACAGGGGGCGTCTACCTATGGCTACACCTTC
14,TRBJ2-3,-,TRBD2,TRBV24-1,CATSDRTGGDTQYF,TGTGCCACCAGTGACCGAACGGGAGGGGATACGCAGTATTTT
13,TRBJ1-2,-,-,TRBV29-1,CSVDPGTDYGYTF,TGCAGCGTTGATCCGGGGACCGATTATGGCTACACCTTC
15,TRBJ2-7,-,-,TRBV20-1,CSAREGTYLLYEQYF,TGCAGTGCTAGAGAGGGGACTTACCTGCTCTACGAGCAGTACTTC
16,TRBJ1-2,few,-,TRBV7-3,CASSLRSQPINYGYTF,TGTGCCAGCAGCTTACGGAGTCAACCCATTAACTATGGCTACACCTTC
13,TRBJ2-1,-,-,TRBV29-1,CSVPANSYNEQFF,TGCAGCGTGCCAGCGAACTCCTACAATGAGCAGTTCTTC
17,TRBJ2-1,-,TRBD2,TRBV7-9,CASSPRTSGRLGNEQFF,TGTGCCAGCAGCCCACGGACTAGCGGGAGATTAGGGAATGAGCAGTTCTTC
14,TRBJ2-2,-,-,TRBV7-3,CASGAPSGAGELFF,TGTGCCAGCGGCGCCCCATCAGGGGCCGGGGAGCTGTTTTTT
15,TRBJ2-7,-,TRBD1,TRBV12-3/TRBV12-4,CASSTYRDRANEQYF,TGTGCCAGCAGTACCTACCGGGACAGGGCGAACGAGCAGTACTTC
15,TRBJ2-7,-,TRBD2,TRBV5-1,CASSLIGLALYEQYF,TGCGCCAGCAGCTTGATTGGACTAGCACTCTACGAGCAGTACTTC
13,TRBJ2-1,-,-,TRBV20-1,CSALGSPDNEQFF,TGCAGCGCACTCGGGTCTCCCGACAATGAGCAGTTCTTC
12,TRBJ2-1,-,-,TRBV12-3/TRBV12-4,CASSLFGSEQFF,TGTGCCAGCAGTTTATTTGGCAGCGAGCAGTTCTTC
13,TRBJ1-2,-,-,TRBV29-1,CSVVTGFANGYTF,TGCAGCGTTGTTACCGGGTTCGCGAATGGCTACACCTTC
12,TRBJ2-7,-,-,TRBV5-1,CASSGKPNEQYF,TGCGCCAGCAGCGGTAAACCCAACGAGCAGTACTTC
14,TRBJ1-6,-,TRBD1,TRBV5-1,CASSLGTGGSPLHF,TGCGCCAGCAGCCTAGGGACAGGGGGTTCACCCCTCCACTTT
13,TRBJ2-7,once,-,TRBV5-1,CASSLKADGEQYF,TGCGCCAGCAGCTTGAAGGCGGACGGCGAGCAGTACTTC
16,TRBJ1-5,-,TRBD1,TRBV12-3/TRBV12-4,CASSAPGTGADQPQHF,TGTGCCAGCAGCGCTCCCGGGACAGGGGCGGATCAGCCCCAGCATTTT
15,TRBJ2-7,-,-,TRBV2,CASNTLGASSYEQYF,TGTGCCAGCAACACCCTGGGTGCCAGCTCCTACGAGCAGTACTTC
13,TRBJ1-1,once,-,TRBV7-9,CASSFTQSTEAFF,TGTGCCAGCAGCTTTACACAGAGTACCGAAGCTTTCTTT
12,TRBJ2-1,few,-,TRBV10-3,CAISEEVAEQFF,TGTGCCATCAGTGAGGAGGTCGCTGAGCAGTTCTTC
14,TRBJ2-7,-,-,TRBV5-1,CASSRSRSYNEQYF,TGCGCCAGCAGCCGATCGCGCTCCTACAATGAGCAGTACTTC
16,TRBJ2-1,-,TRBD2,TRBV7-3,CASSLRGLAGGSEQFF,TGTGCCAGCAGCTTACGGGGGCTAGCGGGAGGATCTGAGCAGTTCTTC
11,TRBJ2-5,few,-,TRBV29-1,CSVETGLGQYF,TGCAGCGTCGAGACGGGGCTCGGGCAGTACTTC
17,TRBJ2-1,-,TRBD1,TRBV20-1,CSARDARTGSKNNEQFF,TGCAGTGCTAGAGATGCTCGGACAGGGTCCAAAAACAATGAGCAGTTCTTC
14,TRBJ2-1,few,TRBD1,TRBV20-1,CSASHRGQNNEQFF,TGCAGTGCTTCCCACAGGGGCCAAAACAATGAGCAGTTCTTC
15,TRBJ2-1,-,-,TRBV27,CASSPIRTQNNEQFF,TGTGCCAGCAGTCCCATTCGGACTCAGAACAATGAGCAGTTCTTC
11,TRBJ1-2,-,-,TRBV20-1,CSGRSDYGYTF,TGCAGTGGGAGGTCTGACTATGGCTACACCTTC
16,TRBJ2-1,-,TRBD2,TRBV7-3,CASSPPGAGDSNEQFF,TGTGCCAGCAGCCCGCCGGGAGCGGGAGATAGCAATGAGCAGTTCTTC
16,TRBJ2-5,-,-,TRBV12-3/TRBV12-4,CASSLGGDGTQETQYF,TGTGCCAGCAGTCTTGGAGGTGACGGAACCCAAGAGACCCAGTACTTC
15,TRBJ1-5,-,-,TRBV15,CATGREGGYNQPQHF,TGTGCCACCGGCAGAGAGGGGGGGTACAATCAGCCCCAGCATTTT
14,TRBJ2-5,-,-,TRBV20-1,CSALNPDGSWTQYF,TGCAGTGCTCTCAACCCAGACGGTTCGTGGACCCAGTACTTC
12,TRBJ2-7,-,-,TRBV21-1,CASRGGDPEQYF,TGTGCCAGCAGGGGGGGAGATCCCGAGCAGTACTTC
16,TRBJ2-1,-,-,TRBV25-1,CASSESIGGLYNEQFF,TGTGCCAGCAGTGAATCAATAGGGGGTCTATACAATGAGCAGTTCTTC
15,TRBJ1-2,few,-,TRBV20-1,CSARDLGVQGPGYTF,TGCAGTGCTAGAGATCTGGGGGTACAGGGCCCCGGCTACACCTTC
12,TRBJ1-1,few,-,TRBV20-1,CSASMANTEAFF,TGCAGTGCTAGTATGGCGAACACTGAAGCTTTCTTT
14,TRBJ1-2,few,-,TRBV10-3,CAISEFRDDYGYTF,TGTGCCATCAGTGAGTTCAGGGATGACTATGGCTACACCTTC